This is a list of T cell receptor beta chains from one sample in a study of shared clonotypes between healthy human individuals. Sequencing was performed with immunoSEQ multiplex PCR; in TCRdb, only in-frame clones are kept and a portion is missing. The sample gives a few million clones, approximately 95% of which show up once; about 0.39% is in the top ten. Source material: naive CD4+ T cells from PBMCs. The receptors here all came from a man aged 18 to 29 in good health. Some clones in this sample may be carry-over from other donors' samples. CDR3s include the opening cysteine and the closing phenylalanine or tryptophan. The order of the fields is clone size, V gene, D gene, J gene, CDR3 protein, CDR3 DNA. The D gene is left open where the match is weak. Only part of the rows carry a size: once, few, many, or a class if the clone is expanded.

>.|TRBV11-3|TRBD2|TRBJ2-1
CASSSRLAGGDYNEQFF
TGTGCCAGCAGCTCCCGACTAGCGGGAGGTGATTACAATGAGCAGTTCTTC
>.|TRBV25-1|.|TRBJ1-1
CASSEISVAFF
TGTGCCAGCAGTGAAATTTCGGTAGCTTTCTTT
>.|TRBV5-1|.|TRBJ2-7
CASSLGDPRRDEQYF
TGCGCCAGCAGCTTGGGGGACCCCCGGCGGGACGAGCAGTACTTC
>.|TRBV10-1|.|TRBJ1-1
CATRRDMNTEAFF
TGCGCCACAAGAAGAGACATGAACACTGAAGCTTTCTTT
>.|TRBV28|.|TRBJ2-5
CASSLARGVQETQYF
TGTGCCAGCAGTTTAGCCAGGGGGGTCCAAGAGACCCAGTACTTC
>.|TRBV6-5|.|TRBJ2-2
CASSYQGWGTGELFF
TGTGCCAGCAGTTACCAGGGATGGGGGACCGGGGAGCTGTTTTTT
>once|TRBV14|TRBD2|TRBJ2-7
CASSQRSPQRAGGIEQYF
TGTGCCAGCAGCCAACGGTCCCCGCAGAGAGCGGGAGGAATAGAGCAGTACTTC
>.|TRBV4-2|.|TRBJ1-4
CASSQVGGVREKLFF
TGTGCCAGCAGCCAAGTTGGGGGAGTGAGAGAAAAACTGTTTTTT
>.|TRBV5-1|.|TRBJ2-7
CASSRGTHSYEQYF
TGCGCCAGCAGCCGGGGGACGCATTCCTACGAGCAGTACTTC
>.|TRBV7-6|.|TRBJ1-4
CASSLAPGNNEKLFF
TGTGCCAGCAGCTTAGCCCCGGGGAATAATGAAAAACTGTTTTTT
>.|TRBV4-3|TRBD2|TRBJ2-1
CASSQEGLADNEQFF
TGCGCCAGCAGCCAGGAGGGACTAGCGGACAATGAGCAGTTCTTC
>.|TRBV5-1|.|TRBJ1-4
CASSLGGSGEEKLFF
TGCGCCAGCAGCTTGGGGGGGTCCGGCGAGGAAAAACTGTTTTTT
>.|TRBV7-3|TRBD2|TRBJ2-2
CASSPTRGGGTGELFF
TGTGCCAGCAGCCCGACCCGGGGGGGCGGCACCGGGGAGCTGTTTTTT
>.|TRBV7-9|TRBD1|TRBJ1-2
CASSLEEGARYGYTF
TGTGCCAGCAGCTTAGAGGAGGGGGCCCGGTATGGCTACACCTTC
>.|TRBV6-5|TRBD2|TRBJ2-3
CASSFGTSGRDTQYF
TGTGCCAGCAGTTTTGGGACTAGCGGCCGAGATACGCAGTATTTT
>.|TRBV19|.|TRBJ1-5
CASSPRVNSNQPQHF
TGTGCCAGTAGTCCCAGGGTGAATAGCAATCAGCCCCAGCATTTT
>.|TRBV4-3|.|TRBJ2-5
CASSQGQAQAGETQYF
TGCGCCAGCAGCCAAGGGCAGGCGCAAGCGGGAGAGACCCAGTACTTC
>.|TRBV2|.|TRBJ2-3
CASSVLGAPQYF
TGTGCCAGCAGCGTACTAGGGGCCCCGCAGTATTTT
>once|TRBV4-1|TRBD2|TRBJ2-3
CASSRTSGRDTQYF
TGCGCCAGCAGCCGGACTAGCGGGAGGGATACGCAGTATTTT
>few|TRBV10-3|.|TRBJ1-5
CAISDGRAVNQPQHF
TGTGCCATCAGTGATGGGAGGGCAGTCAATCAGCCCCAGCATTTT
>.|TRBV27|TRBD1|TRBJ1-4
CATQGAGEKLFF
TGTGCCACCCAGGGGGCTGGGGAAAAACTGTTTTTT
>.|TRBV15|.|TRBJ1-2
CATSREGTFTPMGGYTF
TGTGCCACCAGCAGAGAGGGCACGTTCACCCCTATGGGCGGCTACACCTTC
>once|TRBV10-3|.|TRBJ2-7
CAISDAGPYEQYF
TGTGCCATCAGTGACGCAGGACCCTACGAGCAGTACTTC
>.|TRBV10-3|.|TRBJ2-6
CAIRSPQGFPSGANVLTF
TGTGCCATCAGATCCCCACAGGGTTTCCCCTCTGGGGCCAACGTCCTGACTTTC
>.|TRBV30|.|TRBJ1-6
CAWSLGNSPLHF
TGTGCCTGGAGTTTAGGGAATTCACCCCTCCACTTT
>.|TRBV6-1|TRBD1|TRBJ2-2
CASSEGFGTGIPGELFF
TGTGCCAGCAGTGAAGGATTCGGGACAGGGATCCCCGGGGAGCTGTTTTTT
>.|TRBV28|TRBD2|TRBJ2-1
CASSFLPSGSYNEQFF
TGTGCCAGCAGTTTTCTACCTAGCGGTTCCTACAATGAGCAGTTCTTC
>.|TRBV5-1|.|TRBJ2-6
CASAVSGANVLTF
TGCGCCAGCGCAGTCTCTGGGGCCAACGTCCTGACTTTC
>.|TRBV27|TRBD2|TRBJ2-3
CASSLLIAGGPRDTQYF
TGTGCCAGCAGCCTCCTGATAGCGGGAGGGCCTAGAGATACGCAGTATTTT
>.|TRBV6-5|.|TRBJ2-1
CASSYKDSSYNEQFF
TGTGCCAGCAGTTACAAGGACAGCTCCTACAATGAGCAGTTCTTC
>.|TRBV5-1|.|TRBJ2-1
CASSWKRGVSSYNEQFF
TGCGCCAGCAGCTGGAAGCGAGGGGTCTCGTCCTACAATGAGCAGTTCTTC
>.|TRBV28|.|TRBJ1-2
CASSPLLDRNYGYTF
TGTGCCAGCAGTCCCCTGCTTGACAGGAACTATGGCTACACCTTC
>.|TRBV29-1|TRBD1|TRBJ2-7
CSAGTAEQYF
TGCAGCGCCGGGACAGCCGAGCAGTACTTC
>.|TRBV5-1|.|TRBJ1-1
CASSPLTENTEAFF
TGCGCCAGCAGCCCCTTGACAGAGAACACTGAAGCTTTCTTT
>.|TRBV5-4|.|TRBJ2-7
CASSTWDGGSYEQYF
TGTGCCAGCAGTACGTGGGACGGAGGCTCCTACGAGCAGTACTTC
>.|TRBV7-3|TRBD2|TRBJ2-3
CASSLVLAGTDTQYF
TGTGCCAGCAGCTTGGTGCTAGCGGGCACAGATACGCAGTATTTT
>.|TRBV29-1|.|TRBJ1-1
CSVAPTVLSEAFF
TGCAGCGTCGCGCCGACAGTACTGTCTGAAGCTTTCTTT
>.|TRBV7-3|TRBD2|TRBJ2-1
CASSFGPLADEQFF
TGTGCCAGCAGCTTCGGGCCACTAGCGGATGAGCAGTTCTTC
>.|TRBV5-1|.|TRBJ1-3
CASSLDRSGNTIYF
TGCGCCAGCAGCCTTGACAGGTCTGGAAACACCATATATTTT
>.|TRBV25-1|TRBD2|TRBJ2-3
CASSVLAGEGGTDTQYF
TGTGCCAGCAGTGTCTTAGCGGGAGAGGGAGGCACAGATACGCAGTATTTT